This entry lists 5 T cell receptor beta chains sequenced from one sample in a study of OX40 agonist ivuxolimab in advanced cancers. Some clones are missing from TCRdb's copy, which holds only in-frame ones; the method was immunoSEQ multiplex PCR. The sample includes around 31,000 clones, approximately 85% seen only once; the top ten take approximately 59%. The specimen comprised CD4+ or CD8+ T cells sorted from blood, sampled in a trial of the OX40 agonist ivuxolimab. Receptors originate from an adult with an advanced solid tumor such as melanoma, head and neck, liver or kidney cancer.

The chain links TRBV29-1 to TRBJ1-2, with a weak D call TRBD1 (6 bases). Trimming pared 1 base from V and 2 bases from J, leaving 8 bases between. Germline V lookup: CDR1 SQVTM, CDR2 ANQGSEA. The CDR3 has 13 residues. This chain's CDR3 is CSVEGTDNYGYTF. The CDR3 DNA sequence: TGCAGCGTTGAAGGGACAGACAACTATGGCTACACCTTC.

The chain combines TRBV5-4 with TRBJ1-2; D call uncertain. There are 11 residues in the CDR3. Germline V CDR1 and CDR2: SGHNT, YYREEE (reference sequence). V lost 4 bases and J 14 bases, leaving 15 bases between the germline ends. This CDR3 is CASSQAGIGTF. DNA of the CDR3: TGTGCCAGCAGCCAAGCCGGGATTGGGACCTTC.

The J gene is TRBJ1-1, the V gene TRBV4-1, with a tentative D call TRBD1 (5 bases). V dropped 1 base and J dropped 4 bases, with 16 bases sitting between them. In germline, CDR1 is MGHRA, CDR2 YSYEKL. The CDR3 is 16 residues long. CDR3 residues: CASSQAPGPQSTEAFF. The CDR3 nucleotides are TGCGCCAGCAGCCAAGCACCGGGACCTCAAAGCACTGAAGCTTTCTTT.

The rearrangement joins TRBV5-1 to TRBJ2-1, with 10 positions matching TRBD1. The germline CDR1 and CDR2 sequences are SGHRS and YFSETQ. Unmatched junction bases numbered 7, after V lost 4 bases and J lost 6 bases. CDR3 length equals 15 residues. As DNA, the CDR3 is TGCGCCAGCAGCAACGGACAGGGGGAGAGCAATGAGCAGTTCTTC. This codes for CASSNGQGESNEQFF.

The chain combines TRBV6-5 with TRBJ2-3; D is perhaps TRBD1 or TRBD2 (5 bases each). Germline values: CDR1 MNHEY, CDR2 SVGAGI. V lost 6 bases, J lost 4 bases, and 11 bases lay in between. CDR3 length equals 13 residues. CDR3 sequence: CASSLQGADTQYF. The CDR3 coding sequence is TGTGCCAGCAGCCTCCAGGGAGCAGATACGCAGTATTTT.